A selection of T cell receptor beta chains follows, all from one sample in a study of cytomegalovirus exposure and HLA in healthy donors. The repertoire was sequenced with immunoSEQ multiplex PCR; TCRdb's copy has only in-frame clones and lacks some. The sample lists 100,000 to 150,000 clones, around four fifths occurring once. Input material: PBMCs. These receptors came from a woman between 40 and 55 years old in good health and CMV-seronegative. CDR3s include the opening cysteine and the closing phenylalanine or tryptophan. The order of the fields is V gene, CDR3 length, clone size, D gene, J gene, CDR3 DNA, CDR3 protein. A D gene is named only where the DNA matches it firmly. The size field is filled for only some rows; it gives once, few, many or a size class.

TRBV6-5,14,once,TRBD1,TRBJ1-2,TGTGCCAGCAGTTCAGGGACAGCCTCCTATGGCTACACCTTC,CASSSGTASYGYTF
TRBV5-4,14,once,-,TRBJ1-1,TGTGCCAGCAGCTCGACAGGTGAGAACACTGAAGCTTTCTTT,CASSSTGENTEAFF
TRBV28,17,-,-,TRBJ1-1,TGTGCCAGCAGTCCCCGGGGTATAAGGGGGATGAACACTGAAGCTTTCTTT,CASSPRGIRGMNTEAFF
TRBV5-4,13,-,-,TRBJ1-4,TGTGCCAGCAGCTTGCCAGGGAATGAAAAACTGTTTTTT,CASSLPGNEKLFF
TRBV19,15,-,-,TRBJ1-2,TGTGCCAGTGCTTGGGACAAGGGGCCCGTCTATGGCTACACCTTC,CASAWDKGPVYGYTF
TRBV4-1,17,-,-,TRBJ1-3,TGCGCCAGCAGCCAAGGCTACGACAGGCTCTCTGGAAACACCATATATTTT,CASSQGYDRLSGNTIYF
TRBV6-5,15,-,TRBD1,TRBJ2-3,TGTGCCAGCAGGCTCGGACAGGGTGACACAGATACGCAGTATTTT,CASRLGQGDTDTQYF
TRBV7-2,14,-,TRBD1,TRBJ2-7,TGTGCCAGCAGCTTAGGGGGGACAGTCTACGAGCAGTACTTC,CASSLGGTVYEQYF
TRBV6-1,14,-,-,TRBJ2-7,TGTGCCTTAGTTGGGCGGGCGAGCTCCTACGAGCAGTACTTC,CALVGRASSYEQYF
TRBV6-1,14,-,TRBD1,TRBJ2-7,TGTGCCAGCAGTAGGACAGGGCCTACCTACGAGCAGTACTTC,CASSRTGPTYEQYF
TRBV4-3,16,-,-,TRBJ2-4,TGCGCCAGCAGCCAAGTCAACTCCCTAGCCAAAAACATTCAGTACTTC,CASSQVNSLAKNIQYF
TRBV27,15,-,-,TRBJ1-1,TGTGCCAGCAGTTTGTTTACGGGTTCGAACACTGAAGCTTTCTTT,CASSLFTGSNTEAFF
TRBV27,15,-,-,TRBJ2-3,TGTGCCAGCAGTTTTGGACGACTAAGCACAGATACGCAGTATTTT,CASSFGRLSTDTQYF
TRBV25-1,16,-,-,TRBJ1-6,TGTGCCAGCAGCGGGGGGGGGAGCTCCTATAATTCACCCCTCCACTTT,CASSGGGSSYNSPLHF
TRBV4-3,15,-,-,TRBJ2-4,TGCGCCAGCAGCCAAGTTTCGGTGGCCAAAAACATTCAGTACTTC,CASSQVSVAKNIQYF
TRBV6-1,13,-,-,TRBJ1-2,TGTGCCAGCAGTGAAGCACAGTTCTATGGCTACACCTTC,CASSEAQFYGYTF
TRBV5-4,14,-,TRBD1,TRBJ1-1,TGTGCCAGCAGCCCGGGACAGGGGAACACTGAAGCTTTCTTT,CASSPGQGNTEAFF
TRBV4-3,16,-,-,TRBJ1-3,TGCGCCAGCAGCCAATCCGGGGGTGTGGCTGGAAACACCATATATTTT,CASSQSGGVAGNTIYF
TRBV4-3,15,-,-,TRBJ2-7,TGCGCCAGCAGCCAAGATGGAGAGGGGGGGTACGAGCAGTACTTC,CASSQDGEGGYEQYF
TRBV9,13,-,-,TRBJ1-1,TGTGCCAGCAGCCCTACCCCGTCCACTGAAGCTTTCTTT,CASSPTPSTEAFF
TRBV6-5,14,many,TRBD1,TRBJ2-7,TGTGCCAGCAGTTACGGGACAGACTCCTACGAGCAGTACTTC,CASSYGTDSYEQYF
TRBV9,13,-,-,TRBJ1-2,TGTGCCAGCAGCGTAGAACAGGGCTATGGCTACACCTTC,CASSVEQGYGYTF
TRBV4-3,21,-,TRBD1,TRBJ1-6,TGCGCCAGCAGCCAAGCAGTCCCGGGACAGCGACATAGCTCCTATAATTCACCCCTCCACTTT,CASSQAVPGQRHSSYNSPLHF
TRBV29-1,11,-,-,TRBJ1-2,TGCAGCGCCGGACAGAACTATGGCTACACCTTC,CSAGQNYGYTF
TRBV7-6,14,few,TRBD2,TRBJ2-7,TGTGCCAGCAGCCCCCTAGCGGGGGGGCGTGAGCAGTACTTC,CASSPLAGGREQYF
TRBV6-1,13,-,-,TRBJ1-1,TGTGCCAGCAGTGAAGACAGGAACACTGAAGCTTTCTTT,CASSEDRNTEAFF
TRBV2,14,few,TRBD1,TRBJ1-1,TGTGCCAGCAAGAGACAGGGAGGTTCCACTGAAGCTTTCTTT,CASKRQGGSTEAFF
TRBV19,17,-,-,TRBJ1-6,TGTGCCAGTAGTATACTCTGGGAGGTAGAGTATAATTCACCCCTCCACTTT,CASSILWEVEYNSPLHF
TRBV7-8,13,-,-,TRBJ1-6,TGTGCCAGCAGCTCCGGACAGAATTCACCCCTCCACTTT,CASSSGQNSPLHF
TRBV18,16,-,-,TRBJ2-1,TGTGCCAGCTCACCATTCACTAGGAGCTCCTACAATGAGCAGTTCTTC,CASSPFTRSSYNEQFF
TRBV5-4,16,-,-,TRBJ2-5,TGTGCCAGCAGCTTGGATGTAGGGACACGGCAAGAGACCCAGTACTTC,CASSLDVGTRQETQYF
TRBV6-5,15,-,TRBD1,TRBJ2-7,TGTGCCAGCAGCCCCAGACAGGGCGCGACCTACGAGCAGTACTTC,CASSPRQGATYEQYF
TRBV6-6,15,-,TRBD1,TRBJ1-2,TGTGCCAGCAGTTACCCCGTAGGACAGGGCGCTGGCTACACCTTC,CASSYPVGQGAGYTF
TRBV27,17,-,TRBD1,TRBJ1-5,TGTGCCAGCAGTTCCGCCCTGGACAGGGGAGGGAATCAGCCCCAGCATTTT,CASSSALDRGGNQPQHF
TRBV15,18,-,-,TRBJ2-3,TGTGCCACCAGCAGAGATCGAGGCGGGGACCCTAGCACAGATACGCAGTATTTT,CATSRDRGGDPSTDTQYF
TRBV6-4,16,-,TRBD1,TRBJ2-1,TGTGCCAGCAGTGACCAACGGGACAGGACCTACAATGAGCAGTTCTTC,CASSDQRDRTYNEQFF
TRBV2,15,-,TRBD2,TRBJ2-1,TGTGCCAGCGGACTAGCGGGAAGCTCCTACAATGAGCAGTTCTTC,CASGLAGSSYNEQFF
TRBV28,12,-,TRBD1,TRBJ2-7,TGTGCCATACAGACAGGGCCCTACGAGCAGTACTTC,CAIQTGPYEQYF
TRBV28,11,-,-,TRBJ2-1,TGTGCCAGCAGCCCAACTCGGGAGCAGTTCTTC,CASSPTREQFF